This T cell receptor beta chain came from a study of OX40 agonist ivuxolimab in advanced cancers. Measured with immunoSEQ multiplex PCR; TCRdb has only the in-frame clones, and not every one. The repertoire includes roughly 64,000 clones, roughly nine tenths of them detected once, and over 11% sits in the top ten. The V end was cut by 3 bases, the J end by 3 bases, with 11 bases between. The V gene's germline CDR1 is MNHEY and CDR2 SMNVEV (reference sequence). The CDR3 is 15 amino acids. The chain carries TRBV27 and TRBJ1-4; D remains unclear. Source: CD4+ or CD8+ T cells sorted from blood, taken in a trial of the OX40 agonist ivuxolimab. The origin of this receptor is an adult with an advanced solid tumor such as melanoma, head and neck, liver or kidney cancer. DNA for the CDR3: TGTGCCAGCAGTTTGAAGCCAGTAGCTAATGAAAAACTGTTTTTT. Protein product: CASSLKPVANEKLFF.